A single sample is the source of the 15 T cell receptor beta chains below, sequenced in a study of T-cell reconstitution after alpha-beta-depleted transplantation in children. Unique molecular identifiers were used to barcode this TCRbeta library. TCRdb re-analysed the PCR reads in MiXCR, keeping a single row per CDR3 protein. Found here are 200,000 to 250,000 distinct CDR3 sequences, about 26% of them singletons; the top ten hold approximately 2.5%. The sample consisted of PBMCs, taken before TCRalphabeta/CD19-depleted stem cell transplant. The receptors originated from a girl aged 2 to 9 with Fanconi anemia, due to receive a stem cell transplant.

This rearrangement joins TRBV7-2 to TRBJ2-7; D perhaps matches TRBD1 (6 bases). Germline V gene sequence: CDR1 SGHTA, CDR2 FQGNSA. The CDR3 has 16 amino acids. The ends were cut back, 2 bases at V and 0 bases at J, with 14 bases in the middle. CDR3 in amino acids: CASSLQSHRVSYEQYF. CDR3 in DNA: TGTGCCAGCAGCTTACAATCCCACAGGGTCTCCTACGAGCAGTACTTC. Based on the CDR3 plus reference TRBV7-2 and TRBJ2-7, the full variable domain is GAGVSQSPSNKVTEKGKDVELRCDPISGHTALYWYRQSLGQGLEFLIYFQGNSAPDKSGLPSDRFSAERTGGSVSTLTIQRTQQEDSAVYLCASSLQSHRVSYEQYFGPGTRLTVT.

J is TRBJ2-1 and V is TRBV11-1, with D perhaps matching TRBD2 (6 bases). The CDR3 is made up of 15 amino acids. Trimming removed 7 bases at V and 4 bases at J, with 17 bases between. Per the germline V gene, CDR1 is SGHAT and CDR2 is FQDESV (reference sequence). CDR3 loop: CASTPSGPLYNEQFF. CDR3 coding DNA: TGTGCCAGCACCCCCAGCGGGCCTCTTTACAATGAGCAGTTCTTC.

The V gene is TRBV7-9, the J gene TRBJ2-7; possibly TRBD1 for D (5 bases). Trimming shortened V by 5 bases and J by 2 bases, and 13 bases separated the two germline ends. The CDR3 has 14 amino acids. Germline V lookup: CDR1 SEHNR, CDR2 FQNEAQ (reference sequence). This CDR3 reads CASSLRTGPYEQYF. The CDR3, as DNA: TGTGCCAGCAGCCTAAGAACAGGTCCCTACGAGCAGTACTTC.

This clonotype was seen once. The chain is built from TRBV5-1 and TRBJ1-2; TRBD1 might be the D (6 bases). CDR1 and CDR2 from the germline V gene are SGHRS and YFSETQ. V was trimmed by 0 bases and J by 4 bases, leaving 19 bases between them. The CDR3 loop spans 17 amino acids. Here the CDR3 DNA reads TGCGCCAGCAGCTTGGATAACGTACAGGGTCTACTCTATGGCTACACCTTC. Encoded protein: CASSLDNVQGLLYGYTF. Combining the CDR3 with reference TRBV5-1 and TRBJ1-2 gives the whole variable domain KAGVTQTPRYLIKTRGQQVTLSCSPISGHRSVSWYQQTPGQGLQFLFEYFSETQRNKGNFPGRFSGRQFSNSRSEMNVSTLELGDSALYLCASSLDNVQGLLYGYTFGSGTRLTVV.

This chain joins TRBV7-9 and TRBJ2-1; the match to TRBD2 covers 11 bases. Looked up from germline, CDR1 is SEHNR and CDR2 is FQNEAQ (reference sequence). The V segment lost 4 bases and the J segment 7 bases; nucleotides outside the gene matches: 0. The CDR3 runs 13 residues. CDR3 in DNA: TGTGCCAGCAGCTGGACTAGCGGGAATGAGCAGTTCTTC. It encodes CASSWTSGNEQFF.

This clonotype was observed a handful of times. The J gene is TRBJ2-1, the V gene TRBV12-3 or TRBV12-4; a possible D gene is TRBD2 (5 bases). V was cut by 3 bases and J by 1 base, with 10 bases left in between. The CDR3 sequence is 15 residues long. For the CDR3, the DNA is TGTGCCAGCAGTTTGAGGACTGATTCCTACAATGAGCAGTTCTTC. This codes for CASSLRTDSYNEQFF.

This clonotype was picked up many times. The gene calls are TRBV20-1 and TRBJ2-7; 9 bases are shared with TRBD1. CDR3 size: 13 residues. After removal of 2 bases from V and 7 bases from J, the junction contained 6 bases not matched to a gene. Germline V gene data show CDR1 as DFQATT and CDR2 as SNEGSKA (reference sequence). The CDR3 sequence is CSARKWTGVEQYF. The CDR3 DNA is TGCAGTGCTAGAAAATGGACAGGGGTGGAGCAGTACTTC.

In this sample, this clonotype turned up many times. The CDR3 nucleotides are TGTGCCAGCAGTTATTCTGGGGCCAACGTCCTGACTTTC. It specifies CASSYSGANVLTF. The V call is TRBV6-6, the J call TRBJ2-6; D is unclear. Trimming shortened V by 3 bases and J by 1 base, and 1 base separated the two germline ends. CDR1 and CDR2 (germline): MNHNY, SVGAGI (reference sequence). The CDR3 spans 13 residues.

The chain employs TRBV12-3 or TRBV12-4 and TRBJ2-7; no definite D call. The CDR3 contains 16 residues. Trimming removed 1 base from V and 2 bases from J, with 15 bases in between. The CDR3 loop reads CASSLGRLSRPYEQYF. The CDR3 region has the DNA TGTGCCAGCAGTTTAGGCCGGCTCTCCCGCCCCTACGAGCAGTACTTC.

The V and J genes are TRBV29-1 and TRBJ2-1, with D unclear. Per germline, CDR1 SQVTM and CDR2 ANQGSEA. V gave up 2 bases and J gave up 0 bases, with 14 bases separating them. The CDR3 totals 16 residues. In nucleotides, the CDR3 is TGCAGCGTTGAACCGGGTTCGGCGTACTCCTACAATGAGCAGTTCTTC. It encodes CSVEPGSAYSYNEQFF.

This clonotype was observed a few times. This rearrangement joins TRBV6-8 to TRBJ2-7; D might be TRBD1 or TRBD2, each matching 6 bases. Germline lookup yields CDR1 MNHGY and CDR2 SAAAGT. The ends were cut back, 5 bases at V and 7 bases at J, with 18 bases in the middle. The CDR3 spans 14 residues. The CDR3 DNA sequence: TGTGCCAGCAGTCGGGGGCCTCTCCTGGGGGAGCAGTACTTC. Translating gives CASSRGPLLGEQYF.

This chain links TRBV3-1 with TRBJ2-3; 7 nucleotides match TRBD1. Germline loops: CDR1 LGHDT, CDR2 YNNKEL (reference sequence). The length of the CDR3 is 16 residues. The trim removed 2 bases at V and 6 bases at J, leaving 11 bases unmatched. CDR3 loop: CASSQSAGTETDTQYF. CDR3 sequence (DNA): TGTGCCAGCAGCCAAAGCGCCGGGACAGAGACGGATACGCAGTATTTT.

The gene calls are TRBV7-3 and TRBJ2-1; 9 bases are a match to TRBD2. The V and J ends lost 0 bases and 5 bases, in that order; junction bases with no gene match: 8. Germline CDR1 and CDR2: SGHTA and FQGTGA. The length of the CDR3 is 17 residues. DNA of the CDR3: TGTGCCAGCAGCTTAACCCCTCCTAGCGGGACTAACAATGAGCAGTTCTTC. It specifies CASSLTPPSGTNNEQFF.

This clonotype was observed a handful of times. This chain connects TRBV4-1 to TRBJ2-3, with a possible D match to TRBD2 (6 bases). Looked up from germline, CDR1 is MGHRA and CDR2 is YSYEKL. The V end was cut by 2 bases, the J end by 3 bases, with 12 bases between. The CDR3 consists of 15 residues. CDR3 amino acids: CASSQIGRSTDTQYF. CDR3 DNA sequence: TGCGCCAGCAGCCAAATCGGGAGATCGACAGATACGCAGTATTTT.

The rearrangement links TRBV20-1 to TRBJ2-1; 11 positions agree with TRBD1. CDR1 and CDR2 (germline): DFQATT, SNEGSKA (reference sequence). J was trimmed by 7 bases and V by 7 bases; bases with no gene match: 6. The CDR3 loop spans 13 amino acids. In nucleotides, the CDR3 is TGCAGTGAACGGGACAGGGGGAGGAATGAGCAGTTCTTC. It codes for CSERDRGRNEQFF.